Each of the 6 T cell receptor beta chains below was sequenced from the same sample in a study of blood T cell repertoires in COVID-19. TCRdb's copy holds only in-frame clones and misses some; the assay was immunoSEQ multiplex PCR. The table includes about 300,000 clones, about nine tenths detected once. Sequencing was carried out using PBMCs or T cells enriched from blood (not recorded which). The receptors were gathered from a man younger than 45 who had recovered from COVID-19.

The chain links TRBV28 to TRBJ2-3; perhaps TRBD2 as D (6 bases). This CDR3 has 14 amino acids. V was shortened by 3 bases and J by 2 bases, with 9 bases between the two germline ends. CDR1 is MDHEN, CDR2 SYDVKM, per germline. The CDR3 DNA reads TGTGCCAGCAGTTTGGGGAGGAACACAGATACGCAGTATTTT. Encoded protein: CASSLGRNTDTQYF.

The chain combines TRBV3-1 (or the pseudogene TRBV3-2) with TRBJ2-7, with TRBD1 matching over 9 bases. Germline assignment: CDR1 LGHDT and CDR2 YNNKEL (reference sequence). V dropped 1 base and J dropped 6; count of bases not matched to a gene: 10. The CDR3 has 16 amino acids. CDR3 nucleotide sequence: TGTGCCAGCAGCCAAGGAGGGACAGGGACAACGGGCGAGCAGTACTTC. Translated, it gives CASSQGGTGTTGEQYF.

DNA for the CDR3: TGTGCCAGCAGTTTACCCGGGACAGGGGGACGCAATGAGCAGTTCTTC. It codes for CASSLPGTGGRNEQFF. V is TRBV27 and J is TRBJ2-1, with TRBD1 identical over 11 bases. V shed 2 bases, J shed 6 bases, and the junction held 6 bases outside the gene matches. This CDR3 spans 16 amino acids. Germline CDR1 MNHEY, CDR2 SMNVEV (reference sequence).

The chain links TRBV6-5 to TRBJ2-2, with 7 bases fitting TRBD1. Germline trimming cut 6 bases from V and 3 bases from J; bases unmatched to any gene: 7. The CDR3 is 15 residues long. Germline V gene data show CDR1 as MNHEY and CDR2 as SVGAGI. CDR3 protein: CASRKQGRDTGELFF. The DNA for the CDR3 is TGTGCCAGCAGGAAACAGGGGCGGGACACCGGGGAGCTGTTTTTT.

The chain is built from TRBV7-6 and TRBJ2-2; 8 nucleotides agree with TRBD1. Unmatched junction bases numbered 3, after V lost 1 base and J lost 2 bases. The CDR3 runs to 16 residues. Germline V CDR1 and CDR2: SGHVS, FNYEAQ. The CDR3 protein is CASSLVAGGNTGELFF. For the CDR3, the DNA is TGTGCCAGCAGCTTAGTGGCAGGGGGCAACACCGGGGAGCTGTTTTTT.

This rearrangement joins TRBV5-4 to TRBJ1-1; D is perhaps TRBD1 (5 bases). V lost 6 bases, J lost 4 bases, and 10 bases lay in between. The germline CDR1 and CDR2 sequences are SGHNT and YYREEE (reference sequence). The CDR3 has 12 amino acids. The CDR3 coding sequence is TGTGCCAGCACCCCGGGGGGCACTGAAGCTTTCTTT. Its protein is CASTPGGTEAFF.